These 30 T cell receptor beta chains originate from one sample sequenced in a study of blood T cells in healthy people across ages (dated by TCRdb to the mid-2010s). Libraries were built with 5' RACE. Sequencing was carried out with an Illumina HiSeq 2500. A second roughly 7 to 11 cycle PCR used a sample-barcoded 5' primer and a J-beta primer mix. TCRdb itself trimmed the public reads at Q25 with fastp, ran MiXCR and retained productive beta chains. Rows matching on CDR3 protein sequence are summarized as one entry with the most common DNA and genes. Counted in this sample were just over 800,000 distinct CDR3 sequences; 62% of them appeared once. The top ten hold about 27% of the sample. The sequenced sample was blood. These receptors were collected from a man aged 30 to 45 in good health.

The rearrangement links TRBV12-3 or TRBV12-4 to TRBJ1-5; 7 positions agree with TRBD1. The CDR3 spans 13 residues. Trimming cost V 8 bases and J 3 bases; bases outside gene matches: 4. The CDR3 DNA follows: TGTGCCAGCCAGGGGGGATCCAATCAGCCCCAGCATTTT. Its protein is CASQGGSNQPQHF.

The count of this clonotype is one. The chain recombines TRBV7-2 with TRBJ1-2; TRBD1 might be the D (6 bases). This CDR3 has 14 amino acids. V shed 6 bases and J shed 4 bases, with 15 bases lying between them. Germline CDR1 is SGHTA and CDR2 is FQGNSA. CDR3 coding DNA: TGTGCCAGCAGTCAAGAGCACAGGGCCTATGGCTACACCTTC. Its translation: CASSQEHRAYGYTF.

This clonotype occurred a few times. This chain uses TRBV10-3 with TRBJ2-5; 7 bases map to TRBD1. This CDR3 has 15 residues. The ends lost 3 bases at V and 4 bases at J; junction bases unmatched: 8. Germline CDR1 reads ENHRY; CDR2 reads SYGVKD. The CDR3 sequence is CAISDPRGLGETQYF. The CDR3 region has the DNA TGTGCCATCAGTGACCCGAGGGGGCTGGGAGAGACCCAGTACTTC.

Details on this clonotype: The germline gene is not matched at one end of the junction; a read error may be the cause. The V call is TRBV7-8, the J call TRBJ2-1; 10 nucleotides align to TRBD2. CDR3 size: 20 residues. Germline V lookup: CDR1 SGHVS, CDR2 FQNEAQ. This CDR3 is CAGSLALGLAGASSYNEQFF. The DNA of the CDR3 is TGTGCCGGCAGCTTAGCCTTGGGGCTAGCGGGGGCAAGCTCCTACAATGAGCAGTTCTTC.

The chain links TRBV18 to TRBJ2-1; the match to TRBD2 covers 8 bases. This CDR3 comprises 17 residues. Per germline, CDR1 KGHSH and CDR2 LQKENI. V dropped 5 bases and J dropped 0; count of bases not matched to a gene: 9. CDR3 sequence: CASSLNPGTSSYNEQFF. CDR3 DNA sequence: TGTGCCAGCTCATTGAACCCCGGGACTAGCTCCTACAATGAGCAGTTCTTC.

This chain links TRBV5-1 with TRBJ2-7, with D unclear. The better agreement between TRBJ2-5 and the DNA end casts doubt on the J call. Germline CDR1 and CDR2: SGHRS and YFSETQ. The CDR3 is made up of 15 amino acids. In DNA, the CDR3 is TGCGCCAGCAGCCCTACAGTCACCTTCTCAGAGACCCAGTACTTC. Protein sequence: CASSPTVTFSETQYF.

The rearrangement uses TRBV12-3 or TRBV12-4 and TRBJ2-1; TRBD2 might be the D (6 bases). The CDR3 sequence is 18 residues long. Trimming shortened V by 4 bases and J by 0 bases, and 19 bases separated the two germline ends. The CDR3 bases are TGTGCCAGCAGTTCCGAAGCGGGTTGGCCAAGCTCCTACAATGAGCAGTTCTTC. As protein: CASSSEAGWPSSYNEQFF.

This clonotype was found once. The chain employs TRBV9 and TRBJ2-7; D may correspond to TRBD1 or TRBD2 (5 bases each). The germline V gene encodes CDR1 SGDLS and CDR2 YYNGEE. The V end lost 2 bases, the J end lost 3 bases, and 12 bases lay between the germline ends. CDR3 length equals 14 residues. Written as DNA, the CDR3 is TGTGCCAGCAGCGTCCGGGACGAGTTCTACGAGCAGTACTTC. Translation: CASSVRDEFYEQYF.

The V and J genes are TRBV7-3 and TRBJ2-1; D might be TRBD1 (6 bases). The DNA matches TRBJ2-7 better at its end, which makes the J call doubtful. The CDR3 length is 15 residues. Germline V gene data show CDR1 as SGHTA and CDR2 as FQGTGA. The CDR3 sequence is CASSRQASSYNEQYF. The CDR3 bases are TGTGCCAGCAGCAGACAGGCCAGCTCCTACAATGAGCAGTACTTC.

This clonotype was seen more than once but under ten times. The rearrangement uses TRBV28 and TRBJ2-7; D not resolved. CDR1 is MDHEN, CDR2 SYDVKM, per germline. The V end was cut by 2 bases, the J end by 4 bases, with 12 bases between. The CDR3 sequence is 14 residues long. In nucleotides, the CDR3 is TGTGCCAGCAGTTTAGCTGGAAGTCGGTACGAGCAGTACTTC. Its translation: CASSLAGSRYEQYF.

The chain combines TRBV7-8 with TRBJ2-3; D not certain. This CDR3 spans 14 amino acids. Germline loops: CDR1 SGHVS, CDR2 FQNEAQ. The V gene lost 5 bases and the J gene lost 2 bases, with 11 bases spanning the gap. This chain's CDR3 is CASSQGRITDTQYF. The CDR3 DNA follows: TGTGCCAGCAGCCAAGGCAGGATCACAGATACGCAGTATTTT.

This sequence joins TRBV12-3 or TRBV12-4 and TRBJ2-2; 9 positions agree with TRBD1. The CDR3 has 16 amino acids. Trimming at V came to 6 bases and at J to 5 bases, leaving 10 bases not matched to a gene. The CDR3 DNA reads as TGTGCCAGCAGCACTGACACAGGGGGCACGACCGGGGAGCTGTTTTTT. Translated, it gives CASSTDTGGTTGELFF.

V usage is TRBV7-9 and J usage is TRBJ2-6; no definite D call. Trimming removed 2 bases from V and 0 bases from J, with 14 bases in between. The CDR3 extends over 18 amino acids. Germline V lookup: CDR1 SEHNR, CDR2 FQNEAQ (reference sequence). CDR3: CASSLTASGYSGANVLTF. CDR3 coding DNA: TGTGCCAGCAGCTTAACCGCTTCAGGCTACTCTGGGGCCAACGTCCTGACTTTC.

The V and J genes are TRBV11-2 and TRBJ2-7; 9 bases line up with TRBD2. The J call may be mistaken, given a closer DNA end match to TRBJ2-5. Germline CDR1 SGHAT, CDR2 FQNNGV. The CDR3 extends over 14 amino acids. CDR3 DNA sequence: TGTGCCAGCAGCTTCCTAGCGGGGTGGGAGACCCAGTACTTC. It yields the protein CASSFLAGWETQYF.

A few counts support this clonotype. CDR3 sequence (DNA): TGTGCCAGCAGGAGAAGGGAATACGGCTACACCTTC. Translating it yields CASRRREYGYTF. The rearrangement uses TRBV6-5 and TRBJ1-2; D is undetermined. V dropped 6 bases and J dropped 8 bases, with 13 bases sitting between them. Per germline, CDR1 MNHEY and CDR2 SVGAGI. This CDR3 has 12 amino acids.

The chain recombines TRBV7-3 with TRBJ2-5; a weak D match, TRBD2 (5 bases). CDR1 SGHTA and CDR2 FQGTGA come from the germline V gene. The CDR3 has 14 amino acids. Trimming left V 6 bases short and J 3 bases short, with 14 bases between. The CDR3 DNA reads TGTGCCAGCAGTTCAAGTGCGGGTAAAGAGACCCAGTACTTC. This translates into CASSSSAGKETQYF.

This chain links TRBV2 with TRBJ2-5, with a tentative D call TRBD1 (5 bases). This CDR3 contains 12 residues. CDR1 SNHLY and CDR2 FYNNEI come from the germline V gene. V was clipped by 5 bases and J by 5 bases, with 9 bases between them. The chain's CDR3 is CASSQGIETQYF. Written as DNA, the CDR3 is TGTGCCAGCAGTCAGGGTATTGAGACCCAGTACTTC.

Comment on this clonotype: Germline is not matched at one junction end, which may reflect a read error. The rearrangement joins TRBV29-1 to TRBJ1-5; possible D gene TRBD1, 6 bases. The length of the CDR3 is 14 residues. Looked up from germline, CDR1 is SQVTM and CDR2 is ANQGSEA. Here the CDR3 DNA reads TGCAGCGTTGGAGAACAGGGTGGCAATCAGCCCCGGCATTTT. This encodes CSVGEQGGNQPRHF.

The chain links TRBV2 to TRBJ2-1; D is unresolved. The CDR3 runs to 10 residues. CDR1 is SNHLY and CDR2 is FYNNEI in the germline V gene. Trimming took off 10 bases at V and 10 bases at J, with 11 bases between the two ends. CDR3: CAISEAEQFF. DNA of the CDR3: TGTGCCATTAGTGAAGCCGAGCAGTTCTTC.

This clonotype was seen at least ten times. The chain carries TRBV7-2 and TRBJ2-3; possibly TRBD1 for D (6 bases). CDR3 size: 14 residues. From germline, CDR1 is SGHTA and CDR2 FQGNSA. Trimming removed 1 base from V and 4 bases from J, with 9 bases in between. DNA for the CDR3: TGTGCCAGCAGCTTAGGGGGGCCCTCAGATACGCAGTATTTT. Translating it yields CASSLGGPSDTQYF.

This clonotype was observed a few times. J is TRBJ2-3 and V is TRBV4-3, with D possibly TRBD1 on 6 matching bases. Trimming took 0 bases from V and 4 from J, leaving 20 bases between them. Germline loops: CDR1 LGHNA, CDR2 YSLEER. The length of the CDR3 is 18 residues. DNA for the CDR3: TGCGCCAGCAGCCAAGATCCTACGACAGGCGACGGGGCAGATACGCAGTATTTT. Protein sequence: CASSQDPTTGDGADTQYF.

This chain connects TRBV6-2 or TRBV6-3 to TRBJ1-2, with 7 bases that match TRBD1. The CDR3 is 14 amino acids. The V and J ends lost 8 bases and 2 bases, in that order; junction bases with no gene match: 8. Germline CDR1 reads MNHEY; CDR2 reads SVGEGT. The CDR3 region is CASRRGTENYGYTF. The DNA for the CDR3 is TGTGCCAGCCGCCGGGGGACAGAAAACTATGGCTACACCTTC.

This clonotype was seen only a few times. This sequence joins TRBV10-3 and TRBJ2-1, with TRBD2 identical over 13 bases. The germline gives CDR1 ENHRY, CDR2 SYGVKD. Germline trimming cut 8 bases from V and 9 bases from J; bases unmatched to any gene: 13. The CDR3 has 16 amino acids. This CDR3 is CAIGPTTSGGAGEQFF. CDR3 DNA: TGTGCCATCGGACCGACAACTAGCGGGGGGGCGGGTGAGCAGTTCTTC.

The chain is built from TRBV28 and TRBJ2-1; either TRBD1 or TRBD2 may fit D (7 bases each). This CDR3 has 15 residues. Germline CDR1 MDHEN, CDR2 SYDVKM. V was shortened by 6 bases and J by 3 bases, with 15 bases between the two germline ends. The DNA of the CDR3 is TGTGCCAGCAGCCTCCAGGGGGGGGGCTACAATGAGCAGTTCTTC. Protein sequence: CASSLQGGGYNEQFF. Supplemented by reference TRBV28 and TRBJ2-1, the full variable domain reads DVKVTQSSRYLVKRTGEKVFLECVQDMDHENMFWYRQDPGLGLRLIYFSYDVKMKEKGDIPEGYSVSREKKERFSLILESASTNQTSMYLCASSLQGGGYNEQFFGPGTRLTVL.

CDR3 bases: TGTGCCAGCAGCTCCGAAGCACGAGCTACGCAGTATTTT. Its translation: CASSSEARATQYF. The chain links TRBV7-2 to TRBJ2-3; D uncertain. V was pared by 4 bases and J by 8 bases, with 13 bases between. Germline lookup yields CDR1 SGHTA and CDR2 FQGNSA. The CDR3 totals 13 residues.

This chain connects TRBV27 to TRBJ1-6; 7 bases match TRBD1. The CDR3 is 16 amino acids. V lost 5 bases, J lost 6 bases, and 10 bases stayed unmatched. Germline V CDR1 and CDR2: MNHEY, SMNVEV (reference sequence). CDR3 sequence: CASSVLQGGFNSPLHF. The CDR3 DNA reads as TGTGCCAGCAGTGTCCTTCAGGGGGGATTTAATTCACCCCTCCACTTT.

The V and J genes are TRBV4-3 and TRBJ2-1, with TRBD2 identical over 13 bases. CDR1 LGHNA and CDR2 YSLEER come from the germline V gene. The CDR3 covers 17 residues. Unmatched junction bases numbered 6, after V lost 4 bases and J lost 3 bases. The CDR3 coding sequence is TGCGCCAGCAGCCCGACTAGCGGGGGGATTTACTACAATGAGCAGTTCTTC. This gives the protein CASSPTSGGIYYNEQFF.

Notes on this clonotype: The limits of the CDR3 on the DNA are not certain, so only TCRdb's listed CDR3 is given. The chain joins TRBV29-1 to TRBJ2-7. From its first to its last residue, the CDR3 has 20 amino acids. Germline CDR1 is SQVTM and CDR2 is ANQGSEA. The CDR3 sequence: CSVEDGQLLRAVLRGDEQYF.

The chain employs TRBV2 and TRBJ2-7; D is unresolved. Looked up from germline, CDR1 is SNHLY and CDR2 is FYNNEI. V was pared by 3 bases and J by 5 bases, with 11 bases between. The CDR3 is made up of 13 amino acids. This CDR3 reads CASSEGQVNEQYF. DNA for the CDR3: TGTGCCAGCAGTGAGGGCCAGGTGAACGAGCAGTACTTC. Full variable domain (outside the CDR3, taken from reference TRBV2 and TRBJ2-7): EPEVTQTPSHQVTQMGQEVILRCVPISNHLYFYWYRQILGQKVEFLVSFYNNEISEKSEIFDDQFSVERPDGSNFTLKIRSTKLEDSAMYFCASSEGQVNEQYFGPGTRLTVT.

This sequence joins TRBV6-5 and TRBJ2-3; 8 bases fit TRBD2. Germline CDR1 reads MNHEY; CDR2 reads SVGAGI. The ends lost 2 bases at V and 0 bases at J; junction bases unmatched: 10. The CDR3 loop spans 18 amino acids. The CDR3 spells CASSYDSASGLSTDTQYF. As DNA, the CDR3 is TGTGCCAGCAGTTACGACTCTGCTAGCGGGCTTAGCACAGATACGCAGTATTTT.